This entry describes one T cell receptor beta chain. Its antigen is currently unknown. The data stem from a study of human thymus T cells. Overall study results and limits: Thymic and blood repertoires appeared to show biased V and J gene usage.

Looked up from germline, CDR1 is SGHDN and CDR2 is FVKESK. J was trimmed by 5 bases and V by 4 bases; bases with no gene match: 8. The CDR3 is made up of 15 amino acids. An approximately 0.5-1 mL peripheral blood aliquot was taken intraoperatively from four of eight donors. Blood DNA came from all available leukocytes, not a fixed cell number. Libraries were prepared by immunoSEQ multiplex PCR; TCRdb keeps only in-frame clonotypes and omits some of them. The sample holds tens of thousands of clones, roughly 94% seen once. The chain recombines TRBV14 with TRBJ2-5, with 9 bases fitting TRBD2. The specimen was blood. The sequence was collected from a boy in the first two years of life with a congenital heart defect but otherwise immunologically healthy. DNA for the CDR3: TGTGCCAGCAGCCCTGATAGCGGGAGTCCGGAGACCCAGTACTTC. Amino acids: CASSPDSGSPETQYF. Drawing the rest from reference TRBV14 and TRBJ2-5, the complete variable domain is EAGVTQFPSHSVIEKGQTVTLRCDPISGHDNLYWYRRVMGKEIKFLLHFVKESKQDESGMPNNRFLAERTGGTYSTLKVQPAELEDSGVYFCASSPDSGSPETQYFGPGTRLLVL.